This TCR beta chain was identified during a study of blood T cell repertoires in COVID-19. Overall study: Researchers got acute and convalescent COVID-19 samples from the United States, Italy and Spain. Sources were T cells, B-cell-depleted T cells, or PBMCs; the material itself was cDNA or gDNA.

The authors' processing: Amplification from reference gene primers served as the basis for estimated nucleated cell counts. Produced via immunoSEQ multiplex PCR; TCRdb's table is partial and in-frame only. The V and J calls and the clone size are those of that table, but D and trimming were determined from the DNA. The data contain tens of thousands of clones, roughly 80% of them singletons. CDR3 length: 15 residues. The germline gives CDR1 MDHEN, CDR2 SYDVKM. The V gene end was trimmed by 7 bases and the J gene end by 1 base; junction bases not matched to a gene: 9. The sequenced material came from peripheral blood. This TCR came from a man at least 80 years old with active or convalescent COVID-19. The chain links TRBV28 to TRBJ1-2; 7 bases fit TRBD1. CDR3 in amino acids: CASTSGQGDNYGYTF. The DNA for the CDR3 is TGTGCCAGCACCTCCGGGCAGGGGGATAACTATGGCTACACCTTC.